A selection of T cell receptor beta chains follows, all from one sample in a study of blood T cell repertoires in COVID-19. Generated by immunoSEQ multiplex PCR, the TCRdb table keeps only in-frame clones and is missing some. The sample holds tens of thousands of clones, approximately 85% seen once. What was sequenced was peripheral blood. These receptors all come from a man aged 45-60 years with active COVID-19. Each CDR3 is given with its conserved first and last residue. The D gene is left open where the match is weak. Expanded clones get a size class; other rows say once, few or many, or leave the size out.

abundance	v_gene	d_gene	j_gene	CDR3aa	CDR3nt
.	TRBV6-5	.	TRBJ1-4	CASSKGVLYEKLFF	TGTGCCAGCAGCAAGGGAGTGTTATATGAAAAACTGTTTTTT
.	TRBV23-1	.	TRBJ2-2	CASSPGSGKVTGELFF	TGCGCCAGCAGTCCGGGCTCCGGGAAAGTGACCGGGGAGCTGTTTTTT
.	TRBV7-2	.	TRBJ2-3	CASSEGGLTIAGDTQYF	TGTGCCAGCAGCGAGGGGGGACTAACCATCGCCGGAGATACGCAGTATTTT
.	TRBV7-9	.	TRBJ1-4	CASSPQAATNEKLFF	TGTGCCAGCAGCCCCCAGGCTGCAACTAATGAAAAACTGTTTTTT
.	TRBV19	.	TRBJ1-2	CASKGRGIYGYTF	TGTGCCAGTAAAGGGAGGGGCATCTATGGCTACACCTTC
few	TRBV3-1/TRBV3-2	TRBD2	TRBJ2-1	CASSQVRGDSYNEQFF	TGTGCCAGCAGCCAAGTTCGGGGGGACTCCTACAATGAGCAGTTCTTC
.	TRBV27	TRBD2	TRBJ2-5	CASSLERGGQETQYF	TGTGCCAGCAGTTTGGAGCGGGGGGGCCAAGAGACCCAGTACTTC
.	TRBV6-6	TRBD1	TRBJ1-2	CASSLPVTGFTF	TGTGCCAGCAGCCTTCCCGTGACAGGGTTCACCTTC
.	TRBV5-5	TRBD1	TRBJ2-3	CASSLRQGLPDTQYF	TGTGCCAGCAGCCTAAGACAGGGTCTCCCAGATACGCAGTATTTT
.	TRBV7-3	.	TRBJ2-2	CASSKSGTLNTGELFF	TGTGCCAGCAGCAAATCCGGGACTCTGAACACCGGGGAGCTGTTTTTT
.	TRBV4-2	TRBD2	TRBJ2-1	CASSHSGGKNNEQFF	TGTGCCAGCAGCCATAGCGGGGGGAAAAACAATGAGCAGTTCTTC
.	TRBV27	.	TRBJ1-6	CASSLSRASSYNSPLHF	TGTGCCAGCAGTTTGTCCAGGGCTAGCTCCTATAATTCACCCCTCCACTTT
.	TRBV5-8	TRBD2	TRBJ2-3	CASSPRRGSILTDTQYF	TGTGCCAGCAGCCCCCGGCGGGGGTCGATCCTCACAGATACGCAGTATTTT
once	TRBV11-3	.	TRBJ2-2	CASTLSGTGPTGELFF	TGTGCCAGCACCCTTAGCGGAACAGGACCAACCGGGGAGCTGTTTTTT
.	TRBV4-2	.	TRBJ1-5	CASSQEGGKGNQPQHF	TGTGCCAGCAGCCAGGAAGGGGGTAAGGGCAATCAGCCCCAGCATTTT
.	TRBV6-5	TRBD1	TRBJ1-1	CASSSTGVRAFF	TGTGCCAGCAGTTCTACAGGGGTTCGTGCTTTCTTT
few	TRBV5-1	.	TRBJ1-5	CASSPWGGSQPQHF	TGCGCCAGCAGCCCCTGGGGGGGCTCCCAGCCCCAGCATTTT
once	TRBV7-2	.	TRBJ1-2	CASSLARTFYGYTF	TGTGCCAGCAGCTTAGCCCGGACTTTCTATGGCTACACCTTC
few	TRBV7-9	.	TRBJ2-1	CASSFRGTEQFF	TGTGCCAGCAGCTTTAGGGGGACAGAGCAGTTCTTC
.	TRBV7-9	.	TRBJ2-1	CASSSGSESKQFF	TGTGCCAGCAGCTCGGGGAGCGAGTCGAAGCAGTTCTTC
.	TRBV4-1	.	TRBJ2-1	CASRHSGINEQFF	TGCGCCAGCCGACACTCGGGGATCAATGAGCAGTTCTTC
once	TRBV28	TRBD2	TRBJ2-1	CASSLAMGLAGGNEQFF	TGTGCCAGCAGTTTAGCGATGGGGCTAGCGGGAGGGAATGAGCAGTTCTTC
.	TRBV3-1/TRBV3-2	.	TRBJ1-1	CASTRRDTEAFF	TGTGCCAGCACCCGGAGGGACACTGAAGCTTTCTTT
.	TRBV3-1/TRBV3-2	.	TRBJ1-6	CASSTGPNSPLHF	TGTGCCAGCTCCACAGGGCCCAATTCACCCCTCCACTTT
.	TRBV7-9	TRBD2	TRBJ2-3	CASSSTSGTRGTDTQYF	TGTGCCAGCAGCTCGACGTCCGGGACTAGGGGCACAGATACGCAGTATTTT
once	TRBV18	.	TRBJ2-5	CASSPQKGQETQYF	TGTGCCAGCTCACCACAAAAGGGGCAAGAGACCCAGTACTTC
.	TRBV2	.	TRBJ2-1	CASRQASGGAGEQFF	TGTGCCAGCAGACAAGCGTCTGGGGGGGCAGGAGAGCAGTTCTTC
once	TRBV3-1/TRBV3-2	TRBD1	TRBJ2-5	CASSQRQGKQETQYF	TGTGCCAGCAGCCAGAGACAGGGCAAACAAGAGACCCAGTACTTC
.	TRBV5-1	.	TRBJ1-2	CASSLASDTFNYGYTF	TGCGCCAGCAGCTTGGCCTCGGACACATTTAACTATGGCTACACCTTC
few	TRBV5-6	.	TRBJ1-2	CASSPGGIYTF	TGTGCCAGCAGCCCTGGGGGGATCTACACCTTC
.	TRBV27	.	TRBJ1-1	CASSLSEGRVGNTEAFF	TGTGCCAGCAGTTTATCGGAGGGCAGGGTTGGGAACACTGAAGCTTTCTTT
.	TRBV5-6	.	TRBJ1-1	CASSLRGPNTEAFF	TGTGCCAGCAGCTTAAGAGGGCCGAACACTGAAGCTTTCTTT
.	TRBV27	.	TRBJ2-5	CASSLRPRGARETQYF	TGTGCCAGCAGTTTAAGGCCTCGGGGGGCGAGGGAGACCCAGTACTTC
few	TRBV19	.	TRBJ1-4	CASSIVGSEKLFF	TGTGCCAGTAGTATAGTGGGGAGCGAAAAACTGTTTTTT
.	TRBV21-1	.	TRBJ2-2	CASSGGTANTGELFF	TGTGCCAGCAGTGGGGGGACAGCGAACACCGGGGAGCTGTTTTTT
.	TRBV19	TRBD1	TRBJ2-3	CASSFRQGGDTQYF	TGTGCCAGTAGTTTCCGACAGGGGGGAGATACGCAGTATTTT
.	TRBV4-3	TRBD2	TRBJ2-1	CASSQRGGWGGEQFF	TGCGCCAGCAGCCAACGGGGAGGTTGGGGAGGGGAGCAGTTCTTC
.	TRBV7-9	TRBD1	TRBJ2-5	CASSLALAQGKETQYF	TGTGCCAGCAGCTTAGCGCTGGCACAGGGGAAAGAGACCCAGTACTTC
.	TRBV29-1	.	TRBJ2-5	CSTGQSTQETQYF	TGCAGCACCGGACAGTCCACGCAAGAGACCCAGTACTTC
few	TRBV7-2	.	TRBJ2-3	CASSSGRGAGTDTQYF	TGTGCCAGCAGCTCGGGACGCGGGGCCGGGACAGATACGCAGTATTTT
.	TRBV19	.	TRBJ1-1	CASNGEYTEAFF	TGTGCCAGTAATGGAGAGTACACTGAAGCTTTCTTT
.	TRBV4-3	TRBD2	TRBJ2-1	CASSQDIGGAPKEQFF	TGCGCCAGCAGCCAAGATATCGGGGGGGCCCCTAAGGAGCAGTTCTTC
.	TRBV18	.	TRBJ1-5	CASSPDWGANTNQPQHF	TGTGCCAGCTCACCAGATTGGGGCGCGAATACCAATCAGCCCCAGCATTTT
.	TRBV25-1	.	TRBJ2-5	CASSDSQLNWETQYF	TGTGCCAGCAGTGACTCTCAACTGAACTGGGAGACCCAGTACTTC
medium-sized	TRBV6-2/TRBV6-3	.	TRBJ2-7	CASSYPRSSYEQYF	TGTGCCAGCAGTTATCCGCGAAGCTCCTACGAGCAGTACTTC
few	TRBV19	.	TRBJ1-6	CASSIGLNGGDPLHF	TGTGCCAGTAGTATTGGACTGAATGGTGGGGATCCCCTCCACTTT
once	TRBV7-6	.	TRBJ2-7	CASSLDSSYEQYF	TGTGCCAGCAGCCTGGACAGCTCCTACGAGCAGTACTTC
.	TRBV5-1	.	TRBJ1-5	CASSLSAISNQPQHF	TGCGCCAGCAGCTTGAGCGCGATTAGCAATCAGCCCCAGCATTTT
.	TRBV19	.	TRBJ1-2	CASSIPTQGLYYGYTF	TGTGCCAGTAGTATACCCACACAGGGCCTGTACTATGGCTACACCTTC
.	TRBV9	.	TRBJ1-1	CASSPRGRGDTEAFF	TGTGCCAGCAGCCCCCGGGGCAGGGGTGACACTGAAGCTTTCTTT
.	TRBV2	.	TRBJ2-5	CASSLEETQYF	TGTGCCAGCAGCCTAGAAGAGACCCAGTACTTC
.	TRBV18	TRBD2	TRBJ2-4	CASSPLAGEGSIQYF	TGTGCCAGCTCACCCCTAGCGGGGGAGGGTAGCATTCAGTACTTC
.	TRBV12-3/TRBV12-4	.	TRBJ2-5	CASSPHGETQYF	TGTGCCAGCAGTCCACATGGAGAGACCCAGTACTTC
few	TRBV15	.	TRBJ2-7	CATSSPGIREYEQYF	TGTGCCACCAGCAGCCCGGGTATACGGGAATACGAGCAGTACTTC
.	TRBV9	.	TRBJ2-7	CASSATSQGYEQYF	TGTGCCAGCAGCGCGACATCACAGGGCTACGAGCAGTACTTC